This T cell receptor beta chain emerged from a study of OX40 agonist ivuxolimab in advanced cancers. Whole-study findings and limits: Patients who responded partially at 0.1-3.0 mg/kg showed clonal expansion ranking among the lowest.

The V and J ends lost 5 bases and 4 bases respectively, with 17 bases between them. CDR1 is SQVTM, CDR2 ANQGSEA, per germline. This CDR3 contains 14 residues. TCRdb keeps only in-frame clones here, not all; method: immunoSEQ multiplex PCR. Counted here are some 74,000 clones, less than 95% occurring once; the ten biggest clones make up about 0.3%. Worth noting for this clone: The antigen remains undetermined.

This sequence was found in an adult with an advanced solid tumor such as melanoma, head and neck, liver or kidney cancer. The rearrangement links TRBV29-1 to TRBJ2-5; D is possibly TRBD1 or TRBD2 (5 bases each). The specimen comprised CD4+ or CD8+ T cells sorted from blood, sampled in a trial of the OX40 agonist ivuxolimab. The CDR3 loop reads CSVLFRGAGETQYF. In DNA form, the CDR3 reads TGCAGCGTTTTATTTCGAGGGGCAGGAGAGACCCAGTACTTC. The full variable domain, in which reference TRBV29-1 and TRBJ2-5 provide the parts outside the CDR3, is SAVISQKPSRDICQRGTSLTIQCQVDSQVTMMFWYRQQPGQSLTLIATANQGSEATYESGFVIDKFPISRPNLTFSTLTVSNMSPEDSSIYLCSVLFRGAGETQYFGPGTRLLVL.